Included here is one TCR beta chain sequence, with context. This entry comes from a study of cytomegalovirus exposure and HLA in healthy donors. The PCR had 60 Vbeta and 13 Jbeta primers. The repertoire was sequenced with immunoSEQ multiplex PCR; TCRdb's copy has only in-frame clones and lacks some. The sample shows more than 95,000 clones, over 75% of them seen only once. The TCR sequence derives from a young woman in good health and CMV-seropositive. The source material was PBMCs.

CDR3: CAISELAGKGLRTEAFF. CDR3 in DNA: TGTGCCATCAGTGAGTTGGCAGGGAAAGGGTTACGGACTGAAGCTTTCTTT. The chain recombines TRBV10-3 with TRBJ1-1; tentative D call: TRBD1 (5 bases). The germline V and J ends were trimmed by 1 base and 5 bases, with 20 bases remaining between them. Germline V gene data show CDR1 as ENHRY and CDR2 as SYGVKD. The CDR3 spans 17 residues.